This T cell receptor (beta chain) was sequenced for a study of blood T cell repertoires in COVID-19. Original methodology: Reference gene primers were amplified, and this amplification served to estimate nucleated cell counts. Using immunoSEQ multiplex PCR, the repertoire was profiled, and TCRdb retains in-frame clones only, with some absent. D and trimming come from the DNA, and the V and J calls and clone size come from that table. The sample includes roughly 220,000 clones, around 84% of them seen just once. V lost 0 bases, J lost 4 bases, and 16 bases lay in between. The CDR3 is 17 amino acids. Germline V gives CDR1 SGHDN, CDR2 FVKESK.

The sample consisted of peripheral blood. V usage is TRBV14 and J usage is TRBJ1-3; tentative D call: TRBD1 (5 bases). The source is a man aged 80 or over with acute or convalescent COVID-19. CDR3 coding DNA: TGTGCCAGCAGCCAAGATTGGGGCAGGGTATTCGGAAACACCATATATTTT. Translated, it gives CASSQDWGRVFGNTIYF.